This entry describes one T cell receptor beta chain. This clonotype was picked up a small number of times. Its antigen has not been determined. Base qualities were left out, and no much larger clone turns up one base away. PBMCs were isolated by Ficoll-Paque density gradient centrifugation. These data belong to a study of T-cell memory formation after mild COVID-19 (dated by TCRdb to about 2021). Regarding the research as a whole: Most TCR sequence clusters were specific to one of the two donors. In two donors, T-cell clones that expanded and contracted after mild COVID-19 were followed by sequencing TCRalpha and TCRbeta repertoires longitudinally. The cohort was made up of two young adult volunteers, one female and one male, who were previously healthy.

The full study reports these points: The second-wave clones that peaked on day 37 were not confirmed to be SARS-CoV-2 specific. Only a couple of mild cases were covered in the study, and larger cohorts including severe cases with pre-infection samples were considered necessary. Some responding clones were detected in pre-infection memory, which suggested that pre-existing cross-reactive memory T cells had joined the SARS-CoV-2 response. Contracting CD4+ clones turned up mainly in the CM and EM memory subsets, whereas EMRA was where CD8+ clones were enriched. Balanced CD4/CD8 phenotypes were observed for clones contracting from day 15 to 85, whereas a bias towards CD4+ was observed for a second wave of clones expanding from day 15 to 37.

CDR1 SGHKS and CDR2 YYEKEE are derived from the germline V gene (reference sequence). The CDR3, cysteine through phenylalanine, is 13 amino acids long. Only the CDR3 region is kept as DNA, spanning 39 bases read in frame from base 1. Trimming at the junction amounts to 3 bases on V and 2 bases on J, and the germline ends lie 8 bases apart. These reads were obtained on an Illumina NovaSeq 6000. TCRalpha and TCRbeta cDNA libraries were constructed by 5'RACE with constant-segment primers, with sample barcodes and unique molecular identifiers being introduced. Trizol reagent was used to extract RNA from every sample. The libraries were amplified in two PCR steps, and the second step added a second sample barcode and Illumina TruSeq adapters. Libraries were sequenced on an Illumina NovaSeq with 2 x 150 bp paired-end reads. Per the authors' processing: Reads were demultiplexed and collapsed into UMI-guided consensus sequences with migec v1.2.7. Using mixcr v2.1.11, UMI consensuses were aligned to TRA and TRB V and J templates and then assembled into clonotypes. A clonotype was counted as expanded or contracted only when both edgeR and NoisET called the clonotype significant, with the noise models trained on biological replicates. edgeR calls used a false discovery rate-adjusted p below 0.01 and a log2 fold-change threshold of 1. As an exploratory analysis of dynamics, PCA with hierarchical clustering was applied to max-normalized trajectories of the 1000 most abundant clonotypes. Each responding clone was given a CD4 or CD8 phenotype based on the CD4+ and CD8+ repertoires, which had been sequenced separately. Starting from the raw public reads, TCRdb applied fastp trimming at Q25, assembled clones with MiXCR and retained in-frame beta chains. Here each entry gathers all rows of one CDR3 protein and keeps the most common genes and DNA. Clone size and V and J calls follow TCRdb, not the original study. The table for this sample lists hundreds of thousands of distinct CDR3 sequences; around a sixth of them were counted only once. Together, the top ten hold about 8.6% of the sample.

The V and J segments used are TRBV5-5 and TRBJ1-2; the D gene cannot be named for sure. The sequencing input was PBMCs or a T cell subset sorted from them (not recorded which). The TCR comes from an adult woman who had mild COVID-19 (a few samples of this study predate the infection). The sample titles of this study are shuffled in the database, so cell type and time point are left out; the donor was told from shared clones. The DNA is TGTGCCAGCAGCTCGACCCAGAACTATGGCTACACCTTC. Its coded protein is CASSSTQNYGYTF.